This is a list of T cell receptor beta chains from one sample in a study of molecular identifiers for immune sequencing clone quantification. Each CDR3 protein is one row after TCRdb ran MiXCR on the PCR reads. The table has 38,000 or so distinct CDR3 sequences, 15% to 20% seen once. Sequencing was carried out using naive CD8+ T cells from blood, with Jurkat cell RNA spiked in. The receptors shown here come from a human donor in good health. Some libraries in this study had Jurkat cell RNA spiked in. CDR3s include the opening cysteine and the closing phenylalanine or tryptophan. A D gene is named only where the DNA matches it firmly. Only part of the rows carry a size: once, few, many, or a class if the clone is expanded.

clone size	V gene	D gene	CDR3 length	J gene	CDR3 protein	CDR3 DNA
many	TRBV4-2	TRBD1	17	TRBJ2-2	CASSQSDRGPLTGELFF	TGTGCCAGCAGCCAGTCGGACAGGGGGCCTCTTACCGGGGAGCTGTTTTTT
many	TRBV6-5	-	15	TRBJ2-7	CASSYSPGASYEQYF	TGTGCCAGCAGTTACAGTCCAGGGGCATCCTACGAGCAGTACTTC
many	TRBV6-2/TRBV6-3	TRBD1	17	TRBJ2-1	CASSYSEEQGVYNEQFF	TGTGCCAGCAGTTACTCTGAGGAACAGGGGGTTTACAATGAGCAGTTCTTC
many	TRBV11-2	-	13	TRBJ2-5	CASRKGGEETQYF	TGTGCCAGCAGAAAAGGGGGTGAAGAGACCCAGTACTTC
-	TRBV28	-	14	TRBJ2-7	CASSLYAETYEQYF	TGTGCCAGCAGTTTGTACGCAGAGACTTACGAGCAGTACTTC
many	TRBV5-6	-	13	TRBJ1-5	CASSFGGGQPQHF	TGTGCCAGCAGCTTCGGGGGTGGACAGCCCCAGCATTTT
-	TRBV3-1	-	16	TRBJ2-3	CASSQFPEVGADTQYF	TGTGCCAGCAGCCAATTCCCAGAAGTCGGGGCGGATACGCAGTATTTT
few	TRBV20-1	-	16	TRBJ2-1	CSARVRERGTYNEQFF	TGCAGTGCTAGAGTGCGGGAACGGGGGACCTACAATGAGCAGTTCTTC
many	TRBV28	TRBD2	18	TRBJ2-3	CASSNSLGLAGGTDTQYF	TGTGCCAGCAGCAACTCCCTCGGACTAGCGGGAGGCACAGATACGCAGTATTTT
many	TRBV7-2	TRBD1	14	TRBJ2-3	CASSSTGWTDTQYF	TGTGCCAGCAGCTCGACAGGGTGGACAGATACGCAGTATTTT
many	TRBV11-2	-	15	TRBJ2-3	CASSPRGGLPDTQYF	TGTGCCAGCAGCCCCAGGGGAGGCCTCCCAGATACGCAGTATTTT
many	TRBV29-1	TRBD2	14	TRBJ2-7	CSVLTSGNSYEQYF	TGCAGCGTCTTGACTAGCGGGAACTCCTACGAGCAGTACTTC
many	TRBV15	TRBD2	14	TRBJ2-3	CATLAGKSTDTQYF	TGTGCCACTCTAGCGGGAAAAAGCACAGATACGCAGTATTTT
many	TRBV28	TRBD2	15	TRBJ2-7	CASSREGTGFYEQYF	TGTGCCAGCAGTCGGGAGGGAACAGGGTTCTACGAGCAGTACTTC
many	TRBV11-2	-	15	TRBJ2-1	CASSLRAGDWNEQFF	TGTGCCAGCAGCTTAAGGGCAGGGGATTGGAATGAGCAGTTCTTC
many	TRBV6-2/TRBV6-3	-	11	TRBJ2-7	CASSANYEQYF	TGTGCCAGCAGTGCGAACTACGAGCAGTACTTC
many	TRBV11-2	TRBD1	15	TRBJ1-2	CASSFGITGVYGYTF	TGTGCCAGCAGCTTCGGCATTACAGGGGTCTATGGCTACACCTTC
many	TRBV11-2	-	12	TRBJ2-7	CASSFTTYEQYF	TGTGCCAGCAGCTTCACCACCTACGAGCAGTACTTC
few	TRBV24-1	TRBD1	17	TRBJ2-1	CAVGQGRLGPSGGEQFF	TGTGCCGTTGGACAGGGGAGACTTGGACCATCAGGGGGTGAGCAGTTCTTC
many	TRBV12-3/TRBV12-4	-	12	TRBJ1-2	CASRGPNYGYTF	TGTGCCAGCCGGGGCCCAAACTATGGCTACACCTTC
-	TRBV7-2	-	14	TRBJ2-7	CASSLQGSSYEQYF	TGTGCCAGCAGCTTACAGGGAAGCTCCTACGAGCAGTACTTC
medium-sized	TRBV9	TRBD1	17	TRBJ2-2	CASSVEPGTGYTGELFF	TGTGCCAGCAGCGTAGAGCCCGGGACAGGGTATACCGGGGAGCTGTTTTTT
many	TRBV15	-	14	TRBJ2-1	CATSRDRWEFEQFF	TGTGCCACCAGCAGAGATAGGTGGGAGTTTGAGCAGTTCTTC
few	TRBV28	-	14	TRBJ1-4	CASTGVGTSEKLFF	TGTGCCAGCACCGGAGTGGGGACTTCTGAAAAACTGTTTTTT
many	TRBV13	TRBD2	16	TRBJ2-5	CASSLVAWGLEETQYF	TGTGCCAGCAGCTTAGTTGCGTGGGGACTAGAAGAGACCCAGTACTTC
many	TRBV5-6	TRBD2	16	TRBJ2-1	CASSFPTSGSRNEQFF	TGTGCCAGCAGCTTTCCGACTAGCGGGAGTAGGAATGAGCAGTTCTTC
many	TRBV6-2/TRBV6-3	-	13	TRBJ2-7	CASKAGSSYEQYF	TGTGCCAGCAAGGCGGGAAGCTCCTACGAGCAGTACTTC
many	TRBV12-3/TRBV12-4	-	13	TRBJ2-5	CASRKMSLETQYF	TGTGCCAGCAGAAAAATGTCCCTAGAGACCCAGTACTTC
many	TRBV7-9	-	11	TRBJ2-1	CASSIYNEQFF	TGTGCCAGCAGCATATACAATGAGCAGTTCTTC
many	TRBV7-9	TRBD1	17	TRBJ2-4	CASSLFAGGYDKNIQYF	TGTGCCAGCAGCTTATTTGCAGGGGGATATGACAAAAACATTCAGTACTTC
many	TRBV10-3	TRBD1	12	TRBJ1-2	CASLRQGIDYTF	TGTGCCTCGCTCCGACAGGGTATTGACTACACCTTC
many	TRBV10-2	-	14	TRBJ2-1	CASGDLSSYNEQFF	TGCGCCAGCGGTGACCTAAGCTCCTACAATGAGCAGTTCTTC
many	TRBV28	TRBD2	15	TRBJ2-1	CASSLAGVSYNEQFF	TGTGCCAGCAGTCTAGCGGGAGTTTCGTACAATGAGCAGTTCTTC
few	TRBV2	-	14	TRBJ1-1	CASSVPGGNTEAFF	TGTGCCAGCAGTGTACCGGGAGGCAACACTGAAGCTTTCTTT
once	TRBV15	-	19	TRBJ2-5	CATSRDWGPAGEVQETQYF	TGTGCCACCAGCAGAGATTGGGGACCAGCAGGAGAGGTACAAGAGACCCAGTACTTC
few	TRBV6-5	TRBD2	17	TRBJ2-5	CASSYGTSGPLKETQYF	TGTGCCAGCAGTTACGGGACTAGCGGGCCGTTAAAAGAGACCCAGTACTTC
many	TRBV27	-	13	TRBJ2-7	CASSLTPSYEQYF	TGTGCCAGCAGTTTAACGCCCTCCTACGAGCAGTACTTC
few	TRBV7-8	-	14	TRBJ2-3	CASSLSDLSDTQYF	TGTGCCAGCAGCTTAAGTGACCTCTCCGATACGCAGTATTTT
many	TRBV6-2/TRBV6-3	-	12	TRBJ1-2	CASSPGNYGYTF	TGTGCCAGCAGCCCCGGGAACTATGGCTACACCTTC
-	TRBV5-4	-	13	TRBJ2-7	CASSSGIPDEQYF	TGTGCCAGCAGCTCCGGGATCCCCGACGAGCAGTACTTC
many	TRBV9	-	17	TRBJ2-3	CASSGRDSGDRADTQYF	TGTGCCAGCAGCGGACGGGACAGCGGGGATCGGGCGGATACGCAGTATTTT
many	TRBV12-3/TRBV12-4	-	13	TRBJ2-7	CASRPHGFHEQYF	TGTGCCAGCCGACCCCATGGTTTCCACGAGCAGTACTTC
-	TRBV7-6	TRBD2	14	TRBJ2-1	CASSLGAGAGEQFF	TGTGCCAGCAGCTTAGGGGCGGGAGCGGGTGAGCAGTTCTTC
-	TRBV6-5	TRBD1	16	TRBJ2-3	CASSYSWDRVTDTQYF	TGTGCCAGCAGTTACTCGTGGGACAGGGTCACAGATACGCAGTATTTT
few	TRBV7-6	-	15	TRBJ2-5	CASSIRADRKETQYF	TGTGCCAGCAGCATAAGGGCTGACAGAAAAGAGACCCAGTACTTC
many	TRBV4-2	TRBD1	14	TRBJ2-2	CAIGDRAYTGELFF	TGTGCCATCGGGGACAGGGCCTACACCGGGGAGCTGTTTTTT
few	TRBV20-1	-	11	TRBJ2-1	CSARGGNEQFF	TGCAGTGCTAGGGGGGGAAATGAGCAGTTCTTC
many	TRBV12-3/TRBV12-4	TRBD2	15	TRBJ2-2	CASTIGSGITGELFF	TGTGCCAGCACAATCGGTAGCGGGATCACCGGGGAGCTGTTTTTT